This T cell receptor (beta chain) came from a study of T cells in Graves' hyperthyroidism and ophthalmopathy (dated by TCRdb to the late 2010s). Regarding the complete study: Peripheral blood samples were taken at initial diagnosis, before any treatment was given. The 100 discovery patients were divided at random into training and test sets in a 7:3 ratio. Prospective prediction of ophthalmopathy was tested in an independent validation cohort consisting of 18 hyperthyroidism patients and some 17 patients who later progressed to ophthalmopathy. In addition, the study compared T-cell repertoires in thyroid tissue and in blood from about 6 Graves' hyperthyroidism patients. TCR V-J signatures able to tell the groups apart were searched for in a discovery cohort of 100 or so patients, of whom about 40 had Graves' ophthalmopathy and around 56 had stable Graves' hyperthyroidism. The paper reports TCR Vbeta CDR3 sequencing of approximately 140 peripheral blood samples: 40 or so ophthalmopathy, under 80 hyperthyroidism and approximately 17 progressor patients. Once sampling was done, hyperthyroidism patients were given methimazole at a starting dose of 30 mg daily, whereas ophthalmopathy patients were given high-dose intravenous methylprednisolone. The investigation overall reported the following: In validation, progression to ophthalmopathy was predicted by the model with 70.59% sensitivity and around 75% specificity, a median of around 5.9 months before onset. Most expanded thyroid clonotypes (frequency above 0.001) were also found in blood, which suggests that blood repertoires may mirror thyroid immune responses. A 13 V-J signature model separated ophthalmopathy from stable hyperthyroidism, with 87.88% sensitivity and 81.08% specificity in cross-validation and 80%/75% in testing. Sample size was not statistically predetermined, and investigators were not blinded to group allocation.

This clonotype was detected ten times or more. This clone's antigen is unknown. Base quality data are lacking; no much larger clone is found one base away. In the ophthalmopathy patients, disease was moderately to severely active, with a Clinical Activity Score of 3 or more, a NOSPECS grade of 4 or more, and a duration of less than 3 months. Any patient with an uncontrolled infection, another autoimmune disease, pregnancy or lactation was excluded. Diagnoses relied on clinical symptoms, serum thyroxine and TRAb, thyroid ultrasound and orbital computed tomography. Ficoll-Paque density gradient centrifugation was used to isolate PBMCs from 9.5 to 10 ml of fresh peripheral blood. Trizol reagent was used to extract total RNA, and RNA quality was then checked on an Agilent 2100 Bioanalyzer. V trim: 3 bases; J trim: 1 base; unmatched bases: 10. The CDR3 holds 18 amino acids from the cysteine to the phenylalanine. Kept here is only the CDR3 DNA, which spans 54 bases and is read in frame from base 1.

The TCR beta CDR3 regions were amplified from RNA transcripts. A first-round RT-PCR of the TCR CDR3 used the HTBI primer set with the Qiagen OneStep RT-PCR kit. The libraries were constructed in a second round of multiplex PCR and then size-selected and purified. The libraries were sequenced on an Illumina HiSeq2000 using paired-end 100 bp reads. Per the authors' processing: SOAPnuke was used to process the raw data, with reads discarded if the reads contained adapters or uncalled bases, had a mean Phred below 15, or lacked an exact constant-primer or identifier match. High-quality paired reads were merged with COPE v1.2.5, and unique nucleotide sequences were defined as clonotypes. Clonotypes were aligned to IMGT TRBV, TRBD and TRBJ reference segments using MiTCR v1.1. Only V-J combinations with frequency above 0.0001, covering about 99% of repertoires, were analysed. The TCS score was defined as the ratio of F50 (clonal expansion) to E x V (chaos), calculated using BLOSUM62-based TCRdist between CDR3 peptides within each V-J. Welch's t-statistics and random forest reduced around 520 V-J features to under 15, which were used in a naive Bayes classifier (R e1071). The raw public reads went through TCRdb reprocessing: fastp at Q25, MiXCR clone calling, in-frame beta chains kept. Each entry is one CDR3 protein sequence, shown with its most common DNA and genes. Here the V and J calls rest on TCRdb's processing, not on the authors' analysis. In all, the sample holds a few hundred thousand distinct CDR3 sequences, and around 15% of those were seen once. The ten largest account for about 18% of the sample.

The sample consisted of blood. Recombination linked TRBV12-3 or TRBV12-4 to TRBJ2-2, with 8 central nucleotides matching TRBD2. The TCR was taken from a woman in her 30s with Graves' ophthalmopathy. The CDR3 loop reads CASSFLAGGLRNTGELFF. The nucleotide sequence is TGTGCCAGCAGTTTCTTGGCGGGGGGCTTGAGGAACACCGGGGAGCTGTTTTTT.